This TCR beta chain was sequenced for a study of vaccination and CD4 T cells after COVID-19. The Oncomine TCR Beta short-read assay generated sequence data from the DNA of cultured CD4+ T cells. One entry per CDR3 protein results from TCRdb running MiXCR on the PCR reads. The data show several hundred distinct CDR3 sequences, with 10% to 13% seen just once and 22% held by the top ten. To note about this clonotype: Antigen: not known.

Described treatment: approximately 9-day PBMC culture with coronavirus spike peptide pools or control peptides (ViraFEST assay). CD4+ T cells that came from the unexposed donor were collected before the COVID-19 pandemic (2011-2018). The J segment lost 2 bases and the V segment lost 9 bases, leaving 10 bases of the junction unmatched. Germline CDR1 reads SGHNT; CDR2 reads YYREEE (reference sequence). This CDR3 has 15 residues. This chain links TRBV5-4 with TRBJ2-1; 8 nucleotides line up with TRBD2. The sequenced sample consisted of CD4+ T cells from blood, cultured in vitro. The clonotype was recovered from a human donor in good health. The CDR3: CATSSGSSTYNEQFF. CDR3 DNA sequence: TGTGCCACTTCGAGCGGGAGTTCTACCTACAATGAGCAGTTCTTC. Complete variable domain (other parts from reference TRBV5-4 and TRBJ2-1): ETGVTQSPTHLIKTRGQQVTLRCSSQSGHNTVSWYQQALGQGPQFIFQYYREEENGRGNFPPRFSGLQFPNYSSELNVNALELDDSALYLCATSSGSSTYNEQFFGPGTRLTVL.